The clone carrying this T cell receptor beta chain came up once. The data are from a study of blood T cell repertoires in COVID-19. TCRdb keeps only in-frame clones here, not all; method: immunoSEQ multiplex PCR. The profile covers 200,000 to 250,000 clones, with approximately 88% appearing a single time and about 3.5% taken by the ten largest. V shed 5 bases and J shed 2 bases, with 9 bases lying between them. This CDR3 spans 13 amino acids. Germline CDR1 is MNHEY and CDR2 is SVGAGI. The rearrangement uses TRBV6-5 and TRBJ1-2; unclear D gene. The clonotype originates from a woman aged 25 to 45 who had been exposed to COVID-19. Sequenced sample: PBMCs or T cells enriched from blood (not recorded which). For the CDR3, the DNA is TGTGCCAGCAGTATTCACGGGAACTATGGCTACACCTTC. Its protein product is CASSIHGNYGYTF.